These T cell receptor beta chains were read from a single sample in a study of OX40 agonist ivuxolimab in advanced cancers. Here immunoSEQ multiplex PCR was the method, and the copy in TCRdb shows in-frame clones only, minus some. The repertoire includes about 25,000 clones, 70% to 80% of them detected once, and about 33% sits in the top ten. The sequenced sample was CD4+ or CD8+ T cells sorted from blood, obtained in a trial of the OX40 agonist ivuxolimab. These receptors originate from an adult with an advanced solid tumor such as melanoma, head and neck, liver or kidney cancer. Both conserved end residues are trimmed from each CDR3. The order of the fields is V gene, CDR3 length, clone size, J gene, D gene, CDR3 protein. A D gene is named only where the DNA matches it firmly. Only part of the rows carry a size: once, few, many, or a class if the clone is expanded.

V gene: TRBV15; CDR3 length: 13; clone size: -; J gene: TRBJ2-1; D gene: TRBD2; CDR3 protein: ATSRGLAGKNEQF
V gene: TRBV7-8; CDR3 length: 11; clone size: -; J gene: TRBJ2-5; D gene: -; CDR3 protein: ASSLAGGETQY
V gene: TRBV10-2; CDR3 length: 13; clone size: -; J gene: TRBJ1-5; D gene: -; CDR3 protein: ASSFLGFLGQPQH
V gene: TRBV30; CDR3 length: 11; clone size: -; J gene: TRBJ1-5; D gene: -; CDR3 protein: AWSVGVNQPQH
V gene: TRBV25-1; CDR3 length: 13; clone size: -; J gene: TRBJ1-4; D gene: TRBD1; CDR3 protein: ASSARQGVREKLF
V gene: TRBV7-9; CDR3 length: 15; clone size: -; J gene: TRBJ2-1; D gene: -; CDR3 protein: ASSLLAGWASYNEQF
V gene: TRBV5-1; CDR3 length: 14; clone size: -; J gene: TRBJ2-1; D gene: -; CDR3 protein: ASSLAAESSYNEQF
V gene: TRBV13; CDR3 length: 16; clone size: -; J gene: TRBJ1-4; D gene: TRBD1; CDR3 protein: ASSLRTGYLPTNEKLF
V gene: TRBV7-8; CDR3 length: 13; clone size: -; J gene: TRBJ2-7; D gene: TRBD2; CDR3 protein: ASRQTSGRAYEQY
V gene: TRBV19; CDR3 length: 15; clone size: -; J gene: TRBJ1-6; D gene: TRBD1; CDR3 protein: ASSIPDRGSGNSPLH
V gene: TRBV10-1; CDR3 length: 13; clone size: -; J gene: TRBJ2-7; D gene: -; CDR3 protein: ASTLNRHPYYEQY
V gene: TRBV11-2; CDR3 length: 15; clone size: once; J gene: TRBJ1-4; D gene: -; CDR3 protein: ASRDRWGKATNEKLF
V gene: TRBV10-3; CDR3 length: 13; clone size: -; J gene: TRBJ2-7; D gene: TRBD1; CDR3 protein: AISDRGTGALEQY
V gene: TRBV11-2; CDR3 length: 12; clone size: -; J gene: TRBJ2-3; D gene: -; CDR3 protein: ASSLMILTDTQY
V gene: TRBV7-2; CDR3 length: 11; clone size: -; J gene: TRBJ2-7; D gene: -; CDR3 protein: ASSWQGSYEQY
V gene: TRBV10-3; CDR3 length: 13; clone size: -; J gene: TRBJ2-3; D gene: TRBD2; CDR3 protein: ASQLAGGRSGTQY
V gene: TRBV9; CDR3 length: 13; clone size: -; J gene: TRBJ2-3; D gene: -; CDR3 protein: ASSAAQGSKDTQY
V gene: TRBV9; CDR3 length: 11; clone size: -; J gene: TRBJ2-7; D gene: -; CDR3 protein: ASSVGGDYEQY
V gene: TRBV5-8; CDR3 length: 12; clone size: -; J gene: TRBJ2-3; D gene: -; CDR3 protein: ASSLVGSTDTQY
V gene: TRBV9; CDR3 length: 16; clone size: -; J gene: TRBJ2-7; D gene: -; CDR3 protein: ASSDPREGGDLTYEQY
V gene: TRBV5-1; CDR3 length: 14; clone size: -; J gene: TRBJ2-1; D gene: TRBD2; CDR3 protein: ASSFNSGRTYNEQF
V gene: TRBV4-1; CDR3 length: 14; clone size: -; J gene: TRBJ2-7; D gene: TRBD1; CDR3 protein: ASSPRDRDSFYEQY
V gene: TRBV5-1; CDR3 length: 11; clone size: -; J gene: TRBJ1-3; D gene: -; CDR3 protein: ASSRQSGNTIY
V gene: TRBV9; CDR3 length: 12; clone size: few; J gene: TRBJ2-6; D gene: -; CDR3 protein: ASSGWTGANVLT
V gene: TRBV9; CDR3 length: 14; clone size: -; J gene: TRBJ2-1; D gene: TRBD2; CDR3 protein: ASSVASGASYNEQF
V gene: TRBV5-1; CDR3 length: 10; clone size: -; J gene: TRBJ2-2; D gene: -; CDR3 protein: ASDGGTGELF
V gene: TRBV7-8; CDR3 length: 15; clone size: -; J gene: TRBJ2-3; D gene: TRBD2; CDR3 protein: ASSLGLAGGLSGTQY
V gene: TRBV9; CDR3 length: 12; clone size: -; J gene: TRBJ2-7; D gene: TRBD2; CDR3 protein: ASSLAGGFYEQY
V gene: TRBV9; CDR3 length: 13; clone size: -; J gene: TRBJ2-5; D gene: TRBD2; CDR3 protein: ASSVSGGAQETQY
V gene: TRBV5-1; CDR3 length: 11; clone size: few; J gene: TRBJ1-1; D gene: -; CDR3 protein: ASSLDLSTEAF
V gene: TRBV7-6; CDR3 length: 12; clone size: -; J gene: TRBJ2-3; D gene: -; CDR3 protein: ASSLTLSTDTQY
V gene: TRBV19; CDR3 length: 13; clone size: -; J gene: TRBJ2-1; D gene: TRBD2; CDR3 protein: ASSTLAGAGNEQF
V gene: TRBV7-9; CDR3 length: 14; clone size: -; J gene: TRBJ2-3; D gene: TRBD2; CDR3 protein: ASSPPSGYYTDTQY
V gene: TRBV2; CDR3 length: 11; clone size: -; J gene: TRBJ1-5; D gene: -; CDR3 protein: ASHGEGFQPQH
V gene: TRBV11-2; CDR3 length: 14; clone size: -; J gene: TRBJ2-2; D gene: TRBD1; CDR3 protein: ASSPVGTGGTGELF
V gene: TRBV5-1; CDR3 length: 14; clone size: -; J gene: TRBJ1-4; D gene: -; CDR3 protein: ASSPGAGATNEKLF